This T cell receptor beta chain was captured in a study of cytomegalovirus exposure and HLA in healthy donors. This clone has a single count. Its antigen is undetermined. Whole-study results and caveats: Cytomegalovirus association was assigned to more than 150 TCR beta chains. Later on, an analysis tied over 15,000 TCR beta sequences to HLA alleles at 0.05 false discovery rate. Relative to the approximately 700-donor mean, N-insertions were reportedly fewer in an Asian-associated ancestry cluster in a later analysis.

Use of 60 Vbeta and 13 Jbeta primers characterized the PCR. Libraries were prepared by immunoSEQ multiplex PCR; TCRdb keeps only in-frame clonotypes and omits some of them. Of over 150,000 clones in the sample, about four fifths were seen once. The germline V and J ends were trimmed by 0 bases and 5 bases, with 11 bases remaining between them. Germline CDR1 SGHNT, CDR2 YYREEE (reference sequence). The CDR3 is 14 residues long. Sequencing was carried out using PBMCs. This chain connects TRBV5-4 to TRBJ2-5; maybe TRBD2 (6 bases). This receptor was taken from a man aged 25-45 years in good health and CMV-seropositive. The CDR3 is CASSLELGRETQYF. CDR3 DNA: TGTGCCAGCAGCTTGGAACTGGGGAGGGAGACCCAGTACTTC.